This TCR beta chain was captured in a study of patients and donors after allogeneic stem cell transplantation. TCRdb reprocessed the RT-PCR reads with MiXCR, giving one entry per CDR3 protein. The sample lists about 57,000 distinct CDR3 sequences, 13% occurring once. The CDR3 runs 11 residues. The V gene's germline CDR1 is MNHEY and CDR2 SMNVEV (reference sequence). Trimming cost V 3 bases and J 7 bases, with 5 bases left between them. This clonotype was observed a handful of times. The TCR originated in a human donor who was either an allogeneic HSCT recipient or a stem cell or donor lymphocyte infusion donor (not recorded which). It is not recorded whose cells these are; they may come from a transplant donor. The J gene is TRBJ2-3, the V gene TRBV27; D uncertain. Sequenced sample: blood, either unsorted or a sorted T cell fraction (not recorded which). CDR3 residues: CASSLRNTQYF. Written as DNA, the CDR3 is TGTGCCAGCAGTTTGAGGAATACGCAGTATTTT.